Listed below are T cell receptor beta chains from one sample, sequenced in a study of radiotherapy plus CTLA-4 blockade in lung cancer. The table came from immunoSEQ multiplex PCR; TCRdb's copy has only in-frame clones and leaves some out. The profile covers roughly 130,000 clones, with about 87% appearing a single time and 6.9% taken by the ten largest. The starting material was peripheral blood, obtained from a patient treated with radiotherapy plus ipilimumab. These receptor sequences come from a human donor with non-small cell lung cancer that progressed on radiotherapy plus ipilimumab. CDR3s include the opening cysteine and the closing phenylalanine or tryptophan. D genes are given only for firm matches. Only some rows state a clone size, as once, few, many or a class for expanded clones.

CDR3aa,CDR3nt,d_gene,j_gene,abundance,v_gene
CASSQTSGSGDTGELFF,TGTGCCAGCAGCCAGACTAGCGGGAGCGGCGACACCGGGGAGCTGTTTTTT,TRBD2,TRBJ2-2,.,TRBV7-8
CASSPTGVETQYF,TGTGCCAGCTCACCGACGGGGGTCGAGACCCAGTACTTC,.,TRBJ2-5,.,TRBV18
CASSLAGTMNTEAFF,TGCGCCAGCAGCTTGGCCGGGACAATGAACACTGAAGCTTTCTTT,.,TRBJ1-1,.,TRBV5-1
CASGIGGGEGQETQYF,TGTGCCAGCGGTATCGGAGGGGGCGAGGGACAAGAGACCCAGTACTTC,.,TRBJ2-5,.,TRBV4-2
CASSVRQTGYTF,TGTGCCAGCAGCGTACGACAGACGGGCTACACCTTC,.,TRBJ1-2,.,TRBV11-2
CASNMDRGQGNTEAFF,TGTGCCAGCAACATGGACAGGGGGCAGGGGAACACTGAAGCTTTCTTT,TRBD1,TRBJ1-1,.,TRBV6-6
CASSKGGGDYNEQFF,TGTGCCAGTAGTAAGGGGGGAGGGGACTACAATGAGCAGTTCTTC,.,TRBJ2-1,.,TRBV19
CASSSYTGSSYNEQFF,TGTGCCAGCAGTTCCTACACGGGAAGCTCCTACAATGAGCAGTTCTTC,.,TRBJ2-1,once,TRBV28
CASSPNRIRNQETQYF,TGCGCCAGCAGCCCCAACAGAATACGTAACCAAGAGACCCAGTACTTC,.,TRBJ2-5,.,TRBV5-1
CAWRLWGSGNTIYF,TGTGCCTGGAGGCTGTGGGGTTCTGGAAACACCATATATTTT,.,TRBJ1-3,.,TRBV30
CASSLGQGMETQYF,TGTGCCAGCAGCTTAGGACAGGGTATGGAGACCCAGTACTTC,TRBD1,TRBJ2-5,.,TRBV7-2
CASSYPAYGYTF,TGTGCCAGCAGTTACCCGGCCTATGGCTACACCTTC,.,TRBJ1-2,.,TRBV6-6
CASFSGTYNEQFF,TGTGCCAGCTTTAGCGGGACTTACAATGAGCAGTTCTTC,TRBD2,TRBJ2-1,.,TRBV2
CASGLVRGAGGLLGGELFF,TGTGCTAGTGGTTTGGTCCGAGGGGCGGGAGGGCTCCTTGGTGGGGAGCTGTTTTTT,TRBD2,TRBJ2-2,.,TRBV12-5
CASSLVVTYEQYF,TGCGCCAGCAGCTTGGTAGTCACCTACGAGCAGTACTTC,.,TRBJ2-7,.,TRBV5-1
CASSYRQGVDYGYTF,TGTGCCAGCAGTTACAGACAGGGGGTTGACTATGGCTACACCTTC,TRBD1,TRBJ1-2,.,TRBV6-6
CAGQRQGANYGYTF,TGTGCCGGACAAAGACAGGGGGCGAACTATGGCTACACCTTC,TRBD1,TRBJ1-2,.,TRBV6-1
CASSEFSLQVLNTEAFF,TGTGCCAGCAGTGAATTTTCCCTGCAGGTCCTGAACACTGAAGCTTTCTTT,.,TRBJ1-1,.,TRBV6-1
CASSLIPTGAEKLFF,TGCGCCAGCAGCTTGATACCGACAGGGGCCGAAAAACTGTTTTTT,TRBD1,TRBJ1-4,.,TRBV5-1
CASSAVGAGELFF,TGTGCCAGCAGCGCCGTGGGGGCCGGGGAGCTGTTTTTT,.,TRBJ2-2,once,TRBV9
CASGAGGQGADEQFF,TGTGCTAGTGGTGCTGGGGGACAGGGGGCAGATGAGCAGTTCTTC,TRBD1,TRBJ2-1,.,TRBV12-5
CASSLTGGAGNTIYF,TGCGCCAGCAGCCTAACAGGGGGAGCTGGAAACACCATATATTTT,TRBD1,TRBJ1-3,few,TRBV4-1
CASSAPQGAEAGVAYEQYF,TGCGCCAGCAGCGCTCCTCAGGGGGCGGAAGCGGGAGTAGCCTACGAGCAGTACTTC,.,TRBJ2-7,.,TRBV10-2
CASRDRLNQPQHF,TGTGCCAGTAGAGACCGACTCAATCAGCCCCAGCATTTT,.,TRBJ1-5,.,TRBV6-5
CASSQDRTPNTEAFF,TGTGCCAGCAGCCAGGACAGGACCCCGAACACTGAAGCTTTCTTT,TRBD1,TRBJ1-1,few,TRBV6-4
CASSLGWARYEQYF,TGTGCCAGCAGCTTGGGTTGGGCCCGCTACGAGCAGTACTTC,.,TRBJ2-7,.,TRBV5-8
CASSFRDSEPYGYTF,TGTGCCAGCAGCTTCCGGGACTCCGAACCCTATGGCTACACCTTC,.,TRBJ1-2,.,TRBV9
CASSRIDRVNYGYTF,TGTGCCAGCAGCCGAATTGACAGGGTAAACTATGGCTACACCTTC,TRBD1,TRBJ1-2,.,TRBV11-2
CASSLGRAGYGYTF,TGTGCCAGCAGCTTGGGAAGGGCAGGATATGGCTACACCTTC,.,TRBJ1-2,.,TRBV5-6
CASSFSGRAGNEQFF,TGCGCCAGCAGCTTCAGCGGGAGGGCCGGGAATGAGCAGTTCTTC,TRBD2,TRBJ2-1,.,TRBV5-1
CASTTSGGTDTQYF,TGTGCCAGCACGACTAGCGGAGGGACAGATACGCAGTATTTT,TRBD2,TRBJ2-3,.,TRBV6-5
CASSYASGKQYF,TGTGCCAGCAGTTACGCTAGCGGGAAGCAGTACTTC,TRBD2,TRBJ2-7,.,TRBV6-5
CASSPTLAVYNEQFF,TGTGCCAGCTCACCCACCCTAGCGGTCTACAATGAGCAGTTCTTC,TRBD2,TRBJ2-1,.,TRBV18
CATRTGNNQPQHF,TGTGCCACCCGGACAGGGAACAATCAGCCCCAGCATTTT,TRBD1,TRBJ1-5,.,TRBV10-3
CASSLQWDEAFF,TGTGCCAGCTCCCTCCAGTGGGATGAAGCTTTCTTT,.,TRBJ1-1,.,TRBV7-2
CASYTGWQPQHF,TGTGCCAGCTATACCGGGTGGCAGCCCCAGCATTTT,.,TRBJ1-5,.,TRBV28
CASSAVPGQGTGRPGELFF,TGTGCCAGCAGCGCAGTCCCGGGACAGGGTACGGGGCGTCCCGGGGAGCTGTTTTTT,TRBD1,TRBJ2-2,.,TRBV11-1
CASSDRDRGHYGYTF,TGTGCCAGCAGTGACCGGGACAGGGGCCACTATGGCTACACCTTC,TRBD1,TRBJ1-2,.,TRBV25-1
CSAGGRIEIF,TGCAGCGCTGGGGGGAGGATAGAGATTTTT,.,TRBJ1-4,.,TRBV29-1
CASSLAGANNEQFF,TGTGCCAGCAGCTTAGCGGGAGCCAACAATGAGCAGTTCTTC,TRBD2,TRBJ2-1,.,TRBV27
CASSLGQLNTEAFF,TGTGCCAGCAGCTTAGGACAGCTTAACACTGAAGCTTTCTTT,.,TRBJ1-1,.,TRBV11-1
CASREGWDTIYF,TGTGCCAGCAGGGAGGGGTGGGACACCATATATTTT,.,TRBJ1-3,.,TRBV6-1
CASTRGGLANEQFF,TGTGCCAGTACTAGAGGGGGACTAGCGAATGAGCAGTTCTTC,TRBD2,TRBJ2-1,once,TRBV19
CASSPVPSTDTQYF,TGCGCCAGCAGCCCAGTACCTAGCACAGATACGCAGTATTTT,.,TRBJ2-3,.,TRBV5-1
CASSVFSGREDTQYF,TGTGCCAGCAGCGTTTTTAGCGGGAGGGAAGATACGCAGTATTTT,TRBD2,TRBJ2-3,.,TRBV9
CASSALGGRASYF,TGTGCCAGCAGCGCGCTGGGGGGGAGGGCCTCGTACTTC,TRBD2,TRBJ2-7,.,TRBV6-5
CSAGTGGPEAFF,TGCAGCGCCGGGACAGGGGGCCCTGAAGCTTTCTTT,TRBD1,TRBJ1-1,.,TRBV29-1
CASSLTGESYGYTF,TGCGCCAGCAGCTTGACAGGGGAGTCCTATGGCTACACCTTC,TRBD1,TRBJ1-2,.,TRBV5-1
CASSMTGGYTEAFF,TGTGCCAGTAGTATGACAGGGGGCTACACTGAAGCTTTCTTT,TRBD1,TRBJ1-1,few,TRBV19
CASSEVYEQYF,TGTGCCAGCAGTGAGGTCTACGAGCAGTACTTC,.,TRBJ2-7,.,TRBV2
CASSPSGTSLEQFF,TGTGCCAGCTCACCATCCGGGACTAGCCTTGAGCAGTTCTTC,TRBD2,TRBJ2-1,.,TRBV18
CASRPGWGRDEKLFF,TGTGCCAGTCGCCCAGGGTGGGGTAGAGATGAAAAACTGTTTTTT,.,TRBJ1-4,few,TRBV19
CASGAGMGGNQPQHF,TGTGCCAGCGGGGCGGGGATGGGGGGCAATCAGCCCCAGCATTTT,.,TRBJ1-5,.,TRBV6-1
CASSPTGTGANVLTF,TGTGCCAGCAGCCCTACAGGGACTGGGGCCAACGTCCTGACTTTC,.,TRBJ2-6,.,TRBV5-6
CASTPVNTEAFF,TGTGCCAGCACCCCAGTGAACACTGAAGCTTTCTTT,.,TRBJ1-1,.,TRBV9
CASRTQGAGYTEAFF,TGTGCCAGTAGAACCCAGGGCGCCGGGTACACTGAAGCTTTCTTT,.,TRBJ1-1,.,TRBV19
CATRDTGVDANYGYTF,TGTGCCACCAGAGATACAGGGGTGGATGCTAACTATGGCTACACCTTC,TRBD1,TRBJ1-2,.,TRBV19
CASRPWAGGSTDTQYF,TGTGCCAGCAGACCATGGGCAGGGGGCTCCACAGATACGCAGTATTTT,TRBD1,TRBJ2-3,.,TRBV28
CASSQERHGNYGYTF,TGTGCCAGCAGCCAAGAACGACACGGGAACTATGGCTACACCTTC,.,TRBJ1-2,.,TRBV4-2
CASSLSGSPQEGELFF,TGCGCCAGCAGCCTCAGCGGGAGCCCACAAGAGGGGGAGCTGTTTTTT,TRBD2,TRBJ2-2,.,TRBV5-1